A selection of T cell receptor beta chains follows, all from one sample in a study of a mutant IDH1 vaccine in newly diagnosed glioma. Clones were read by immunoSEQ multiplex PCR, and TCRdb kept only the in-frame ones, dropping some. The table lists 90,000 to 100,000 clones, roughly 89% of them singletons, with around 0.6% in the top ten. This specimen consisted of PBMCs, obtained from a glioma patient treated with radiotherapy, temozolomide or both. The origin of the receptors is a woman aged 50 to 65 with glioma. Both conserved end residues are part of each CDR3. Fields, in order: CDR3 protein, clone size, V gene. Some rows have no size entry. The others give once, few or many, or a class for an expanded clone.

CASSLLQTYEQYF . TRBV10-2
CASSTTSPETQYF . TRBV18
CASSIGAKETQYF . TRBV7-9
CASSLAPRGSEQYF . TRBV7-2
CASSVGGTGPAFF . TRBV9
CASRTLLAEYTDTQYF . TRBV27
CASSPDRATYNEQFF . TRBV6-1
CASSLSPGTDTQYF . TRBV5-1
CASSSLPGQGASGELFF . TRBV7-9
CAWSSGTGFNNEQFF . TRBV30
CSTGLAGGYEQYF . TRBV29-1
CASSRTVTRGNTIYF . TRBV7-8
CSARAGEKLFF few TRBV29-1
CAISEGPEAFF few TRBV10-3
CASSEGQGVTYEQYF . TRBV2
CASSEAQGASTEAFF . TRBV10-1
CASATGGSYNEQFF once TRBV9
CASSPQVRMNTEAFF . TRBV18
CAISDTRGTGYTF once TRBV10-3
CASSRTVSSGNTIYF . TRBV7-9
CASSLVESRAETQYF . TRBV5-6
CAWSIEWGLAGDTDTQYF . TRBV30
CASSPSIEYGYTF . TRBV5-6
CAWSRGLGEETQYF . TRBV30
CASDYSNQPQHF . TRBV28
CASSFRTGSGNTIYF . TRBV7-2
CASSQARTSGWLEQYF . TRBV5-4
CAWSVAGADTQYF few TRBV30
CASSHGLNQPQHF . TRBV5-5
CASSRAGDATNEKLFF . TRBV5-4
CASSYPGQGLSEAFF . TRBV6-5
CASSLGRGGETQYF once TRBV5-1
CASSLKPYEQYF . TRBV7-9
CASSDGYGYTF . TRBV5-6
CATSRDFAVGFF . TRBV15
CAIRAGQGTGEQFF once TRBV10-3
CASSLARRGTEAFF . TRBV5-1
CASSFVAGGHNEQFF . TRBV28
CASTRQEMNTEAFF . TRBV5-1
CASSLISGGYRNQPQHF . TRBV28
CATRDSYEQYF . TRBV6-6
CASSPYSGRDEQFF . TRBV7-2
CASSRSGGKYEQYF . TRBV6-5
CASSLDGNTEAFF . TRBV11-2
CASSPDRGAEKLFF . TRBV19
CASSPEGRSYEQYF . TRBV7-9
CASGLVRFGLISYEQYF . TRBV12-5
CSVAGGTRPNYGYTF . TRBV29-1
CASSPGNSYEQYF . TRBV18
CASSPTFERGHQPQHF . TRBV6-6
CASSIGTDTQYF . TRBV28
CAISEILGYGTGGAQYF . TRBV10-3
CAISEGGISYEQYF . TRBV10-3
CASRGRTAKNTGELFF . TRBV28
CASSLSTSTDTQYF . TRBV27
CASSLAGELETQYF . TRBV27
CASRRGQRSYNSPLHF . TRBV4-2
CASARTSGIYEQYF . TRBV5-1
CAISEPDRGHKRVANYGYTF . TRBV10-3
CASSLKIQGDTEAFF . TRBV5-4